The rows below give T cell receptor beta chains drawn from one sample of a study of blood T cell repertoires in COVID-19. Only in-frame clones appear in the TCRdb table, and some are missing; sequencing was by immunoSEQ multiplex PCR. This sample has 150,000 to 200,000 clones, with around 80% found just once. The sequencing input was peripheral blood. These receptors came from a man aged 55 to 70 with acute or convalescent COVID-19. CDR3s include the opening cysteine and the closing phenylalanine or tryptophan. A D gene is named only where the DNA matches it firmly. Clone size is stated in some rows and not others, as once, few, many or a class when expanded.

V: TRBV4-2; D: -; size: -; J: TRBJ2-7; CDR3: CASSLTTQDSGSPYEQYF; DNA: TGTGCCAGCAGCCTTACAACTCAGGATTCTGGGTCTCCCTACGAGCAGTACTTC
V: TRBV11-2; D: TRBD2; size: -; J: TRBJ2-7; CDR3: CASSFTSDSNYEQYF; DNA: TGTGCCAGCAGCTTCACTAGCGACTCCAACTACGAGCAGTACTTC
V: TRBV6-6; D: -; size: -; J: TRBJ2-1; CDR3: CASSYEVIGDNEQFF; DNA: TGTGCCAGCAGTTACGAGGTCATAGGGGACAATGAGCAGTTCTTC
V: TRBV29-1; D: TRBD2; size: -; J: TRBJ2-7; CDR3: CSVEGLAGGSGYEQYF; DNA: TGCAGCGTTGAGGGGCTAGCGGGAGGGTCCGGCTACGAGCAGTACTTC
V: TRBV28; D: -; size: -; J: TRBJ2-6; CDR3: CASSLLGAGANVLTF; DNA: TGTGCCAGCAGTTTATTAGGGGCTGGGGCCAACGTCCTGACTTTC
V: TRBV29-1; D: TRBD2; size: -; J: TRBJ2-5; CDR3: CSVEVGGDAETQYF; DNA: TGCAGCGTTGAAGTCGGGGGGGACGCAGAGACCCAGTACTTC
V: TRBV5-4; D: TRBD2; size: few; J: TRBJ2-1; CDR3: CASSLAGDSSYNEQFF; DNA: TGTGCCAGCAGCTTAGCGGGGGATAGCTCCTACAATGAGCAGTTCTTC
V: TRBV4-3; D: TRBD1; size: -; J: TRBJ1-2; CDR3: CASSQGQGAYGYTF; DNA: TGCGCCAGCAGCCAGGGACAGGGGGCTTATGGCTACACCTTC
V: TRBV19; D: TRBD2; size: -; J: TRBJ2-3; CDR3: CASSMTSGVTDTQYF; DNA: TGTGCCAGTAGTATGACTAGCGGGGTCACAGATACGCAGTATTTT
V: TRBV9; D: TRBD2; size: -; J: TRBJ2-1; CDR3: CASSVGGRGNNEQFF; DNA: TGTGCCAGCAGCGTAGGCGGGAGGGGGAACAATGAGCAGTTCTTC
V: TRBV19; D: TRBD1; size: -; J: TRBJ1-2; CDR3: CASSIGQGEYGYTF; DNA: TGTGCCTCATCTATCGGACAGGGCGAGTATGGCTACACCTTC
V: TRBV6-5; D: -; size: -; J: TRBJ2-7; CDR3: CASSYVEGSGEQYF; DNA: TGTGCCAGCAGTTACGTGGAGGGTTCGGGAGAGCAGTACTTC
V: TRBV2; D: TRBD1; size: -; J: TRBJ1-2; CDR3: CASSDAGQVYGYTF; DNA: TGTGCCAGCAGTGACGCGGGACAGGTCTATGGCTACACCTTC
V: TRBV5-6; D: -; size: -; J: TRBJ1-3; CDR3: CASSLGQYGNTIYF; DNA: TGTGCCAGCAGCTTAGGACAATATGGAAACACCATATATTTT
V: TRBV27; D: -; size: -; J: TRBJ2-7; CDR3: CASSLTGSTYEQYF; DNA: TGTGCCAGCAGTCTGACAGGATCTACCTACGAGCAGTACTTC
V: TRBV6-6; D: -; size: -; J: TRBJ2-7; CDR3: CASSAPDRYEQYF; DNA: TGTGCCAGCAGTGCCCCCGACAGGTACGAGCAGTACTTC
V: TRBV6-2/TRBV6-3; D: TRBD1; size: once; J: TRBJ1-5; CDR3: CASSLAGGAIQPQHF; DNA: TGTGCCAGCAGTTTGGCAGGGGGCGCGATTCAGCCCCAGCATTTT
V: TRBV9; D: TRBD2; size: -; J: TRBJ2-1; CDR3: CASSADIAGGTDEQFF; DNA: TGTGCCAGCAGCGCTGATATAGCGGGGGGTACGGATGAGCAGTTCTTC
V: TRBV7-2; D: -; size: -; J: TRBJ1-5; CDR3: CASSLGPRYSNQPQHF; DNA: TGTGCCAGCAGCTTAGGCCCCAGGTATAGCAATCAGCCCCAGCATTTT
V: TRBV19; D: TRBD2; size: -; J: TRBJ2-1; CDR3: CASTSSGSSYNEQFF; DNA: TGTGCCAGTACGTCTAGCGGGAGCTCCTACAATGAGCAGTTCTTC
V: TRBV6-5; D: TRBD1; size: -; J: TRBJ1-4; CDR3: CASSYPRTGRGKLFF; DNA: TGTGCCAGCAGTTACCCGAGGACAGGGAGGGGAAAACTGTTTTTT
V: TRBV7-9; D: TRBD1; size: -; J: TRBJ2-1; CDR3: CASSLVGDRAFNEQFF; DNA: TGTGCCAGCAGCTTAGTAGGGGACAGGGCGTTCAATGAGCAGTTCTTC
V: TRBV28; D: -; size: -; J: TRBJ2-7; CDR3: CASSPHGPYEQYF; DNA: TGTGCCAGCAGCCCTCATGGGCCCTACGAGCAGTACTTC
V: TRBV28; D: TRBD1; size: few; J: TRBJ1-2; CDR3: CASSSTDRENYGYTF; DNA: TGTGCCAGCAGTTCCACGGACAGGGAGAACTATGGCTACACCTTC
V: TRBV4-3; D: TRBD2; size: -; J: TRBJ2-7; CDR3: CASSQEGGWAYEQYF; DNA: TGCGCCAGCAGCCAAGAGGGGGGGTGGGCCTACGAGCAGTACTTC
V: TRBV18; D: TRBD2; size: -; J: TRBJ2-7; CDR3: CASSQSGGASYEQYF; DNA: TGTGCCAGCTCACAGAGCGGGGGGGCATCTTACGAGCAGTACTTC
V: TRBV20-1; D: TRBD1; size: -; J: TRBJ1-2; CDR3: CSASRQGALRGGYTF; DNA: TGCAGTGCTAGTCGACAGGGGGCGCTTAGGGGAGGCTACACCTTC
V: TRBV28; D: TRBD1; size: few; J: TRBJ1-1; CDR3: CASSSYPRDSQAFF; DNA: TGTGCCAGCAGTTCATACCCCCGGGACAGCCAAGCTTTCTTT
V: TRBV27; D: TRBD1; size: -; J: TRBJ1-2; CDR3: CASTQWTGDVYGYTF; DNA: TGTGCCAGCACCCAGTGGACAGGGGATGTCTATGGCTACACCTTC
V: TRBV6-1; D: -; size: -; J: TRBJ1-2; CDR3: CASSEDRVRGDYGYTF; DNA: TGTGCCAGCAGTGAAGATAGAGTGCGGGGGGACTATGGCTACACCTTC
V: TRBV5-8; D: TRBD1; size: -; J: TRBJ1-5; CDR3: CAWQRTGVRGQPQHF; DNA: TGTGCCTGGCAACGGACAGGGGTTCGAGGCCAGCCCCAGCATTTT
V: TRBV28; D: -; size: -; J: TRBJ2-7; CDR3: CASSLDLIEQYF; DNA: TGTGCCAGCAGTTTGGACTTAATCGAGCAGTACTTC
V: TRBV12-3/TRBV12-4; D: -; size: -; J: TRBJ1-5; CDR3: CASSFLRNQPQHF; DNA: TGTGCCAGCAGTTTTCTACGGAATCAGCCCCAGCATTTT
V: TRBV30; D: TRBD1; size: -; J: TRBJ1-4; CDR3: CAWSPGQGSTNEKLFF; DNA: TGTGCCTGGAGCCCGGGACAGGGTTCAACTAATGAAAAACTGTTTTTT
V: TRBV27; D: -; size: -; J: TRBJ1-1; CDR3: CASSLVQGSTEAFF; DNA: TGTGCCAGCAGTTTAGTCCAGGGGAGCACTGAAGCTTTCTTT
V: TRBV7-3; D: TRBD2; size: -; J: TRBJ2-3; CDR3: CASSPLAGITDTQYF; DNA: TGTGCCAGCAGCCCCCTAGCGGGAATCACAGATACGCAGTATTTT
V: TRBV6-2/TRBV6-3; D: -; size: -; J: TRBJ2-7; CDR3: CASGFTYEQYF; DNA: TGTGCCAGCGGTTTTACCTACGAGCAGTACTTC
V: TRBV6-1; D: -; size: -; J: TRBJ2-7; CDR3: CASSEGTLSEQYF; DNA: TGTGCCAGCAGTGAAGGGACACTATCCGAGCAGTACTTC
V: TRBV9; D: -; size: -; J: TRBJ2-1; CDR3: CASSPGHNEQFF; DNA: TGTGCCAGCAGCCCCGGTCACAATGAGCAGTTCTTC
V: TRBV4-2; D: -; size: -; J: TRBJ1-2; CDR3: CASSHAALEDTRGYTF; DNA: TGTGCCAGCAGCCATGCCGCTCTTGAAGACACTAGGGGCTACACCTTC
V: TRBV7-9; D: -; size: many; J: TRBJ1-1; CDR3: CASSSWHEAFF; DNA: TGTGCCAGCAGCTCTTGGCACGAAGCTTTCTTT